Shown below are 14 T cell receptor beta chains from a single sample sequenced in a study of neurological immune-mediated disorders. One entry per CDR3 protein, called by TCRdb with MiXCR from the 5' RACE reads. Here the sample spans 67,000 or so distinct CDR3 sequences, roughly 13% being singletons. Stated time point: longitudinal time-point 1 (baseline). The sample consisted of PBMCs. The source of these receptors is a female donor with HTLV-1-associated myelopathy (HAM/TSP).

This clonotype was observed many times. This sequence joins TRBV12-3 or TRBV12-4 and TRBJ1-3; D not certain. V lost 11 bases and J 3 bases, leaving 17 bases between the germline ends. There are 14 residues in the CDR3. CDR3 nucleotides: TGTGCCGCCCACCACCGGCGGAGTGGAAACACCATATATTTT. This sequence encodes CAAHHRRSGNTIYF.

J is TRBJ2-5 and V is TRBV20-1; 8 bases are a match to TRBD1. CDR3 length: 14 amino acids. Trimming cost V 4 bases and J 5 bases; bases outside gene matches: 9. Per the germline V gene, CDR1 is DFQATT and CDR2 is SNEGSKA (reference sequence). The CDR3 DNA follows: TGCAGTGCTAACGACAGGGGTGTGAAGGAGACCCAGTACTTC. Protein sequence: CSANDRGVKETQYF.

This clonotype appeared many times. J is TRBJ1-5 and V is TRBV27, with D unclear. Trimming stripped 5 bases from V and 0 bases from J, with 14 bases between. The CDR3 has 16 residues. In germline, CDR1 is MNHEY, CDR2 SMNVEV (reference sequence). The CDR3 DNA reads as TGTGCCAGCAGTCCGGACCCAAATTATAGCAATCAGCCCCAGCATTTT. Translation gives CASSPDPNYSNQPQHF.

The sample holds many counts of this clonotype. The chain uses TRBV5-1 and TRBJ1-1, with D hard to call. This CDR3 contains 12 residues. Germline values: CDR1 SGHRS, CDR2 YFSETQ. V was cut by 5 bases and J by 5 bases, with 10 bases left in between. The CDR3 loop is CASSLDGTEAFF. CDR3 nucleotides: TGCGCCAGCAGTTTAGATGGAACTGAAGCTTTCTTT.

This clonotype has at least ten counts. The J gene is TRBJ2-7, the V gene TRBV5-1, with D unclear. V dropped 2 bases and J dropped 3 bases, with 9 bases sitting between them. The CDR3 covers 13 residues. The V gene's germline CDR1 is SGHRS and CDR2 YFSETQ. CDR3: CASSFEIYYEQYF. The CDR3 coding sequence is TGCGCCAGCAGCTTCGAAATATACTACGAGCAGTACTTC.

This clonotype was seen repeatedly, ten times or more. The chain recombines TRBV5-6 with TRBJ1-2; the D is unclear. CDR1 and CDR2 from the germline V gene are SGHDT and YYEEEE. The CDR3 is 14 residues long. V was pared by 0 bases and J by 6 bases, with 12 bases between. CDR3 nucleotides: TGTGCCAGCAGCTTGGGTCCGGGTGCGGATGGCTACACCTTC. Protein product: CASSLGPGADGYTF.

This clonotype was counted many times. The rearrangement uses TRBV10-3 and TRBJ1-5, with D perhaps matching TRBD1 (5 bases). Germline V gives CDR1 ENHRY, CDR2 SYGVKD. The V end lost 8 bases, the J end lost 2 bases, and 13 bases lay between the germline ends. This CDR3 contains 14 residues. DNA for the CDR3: TGTGCCATCGGGGGAGGTTCGGGCAATCAGCCCCAGCATTTT. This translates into CAIGGGSGNQPQHF.

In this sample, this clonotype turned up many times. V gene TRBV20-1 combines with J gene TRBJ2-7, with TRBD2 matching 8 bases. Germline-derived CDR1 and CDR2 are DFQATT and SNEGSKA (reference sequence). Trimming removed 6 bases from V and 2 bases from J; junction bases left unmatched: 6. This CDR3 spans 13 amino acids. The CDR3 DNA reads TGCAGTGCCCTGACTAGCGTGGCCTACGAGCAGTACTTC. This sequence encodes CSALTSVAYEQYF.

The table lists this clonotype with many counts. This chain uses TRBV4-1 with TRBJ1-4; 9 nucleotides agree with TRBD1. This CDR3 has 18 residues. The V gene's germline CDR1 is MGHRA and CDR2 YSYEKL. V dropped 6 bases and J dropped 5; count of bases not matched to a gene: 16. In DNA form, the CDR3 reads TGCGCCAGCAGAACACCTGGACAGGGGAGAGGGGCAAATGAAAAACTGTTTTTT. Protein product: CASRTPGQGRGANEKLFF.

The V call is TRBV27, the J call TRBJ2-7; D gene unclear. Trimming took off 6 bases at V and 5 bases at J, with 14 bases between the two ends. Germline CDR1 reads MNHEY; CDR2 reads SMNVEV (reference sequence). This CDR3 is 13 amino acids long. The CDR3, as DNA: TGTGCCAGCAGCAGACCTGGTGGGGACGAGCAGTACTTC. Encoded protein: CASSRPGGDEQYF.

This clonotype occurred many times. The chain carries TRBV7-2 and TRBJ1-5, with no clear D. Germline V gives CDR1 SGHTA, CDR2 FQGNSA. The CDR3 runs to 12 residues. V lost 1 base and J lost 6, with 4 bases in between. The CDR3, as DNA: TGTGCCAGCAGCTTAGGGGCTCAGCCCCAGCATTTT. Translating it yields CASSLGAQPQHF.

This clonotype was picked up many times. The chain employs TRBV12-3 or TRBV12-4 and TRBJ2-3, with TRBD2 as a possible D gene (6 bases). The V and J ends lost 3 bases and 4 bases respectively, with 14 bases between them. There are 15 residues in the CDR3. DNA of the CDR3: TGTGCCAGCAGTTTCGGCCAGGAGGGGTCAGATACGCAGTATTTT. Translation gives CASSFGQEGSDTQYF.

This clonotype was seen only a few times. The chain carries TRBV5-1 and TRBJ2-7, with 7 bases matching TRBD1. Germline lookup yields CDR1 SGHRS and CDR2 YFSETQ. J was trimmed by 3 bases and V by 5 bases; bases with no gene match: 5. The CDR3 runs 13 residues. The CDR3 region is CASRQGTVYEQYF. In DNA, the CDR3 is TGCGCCAGCAGGCAAGGGACAGTCTACGAGCAGTACTTC.

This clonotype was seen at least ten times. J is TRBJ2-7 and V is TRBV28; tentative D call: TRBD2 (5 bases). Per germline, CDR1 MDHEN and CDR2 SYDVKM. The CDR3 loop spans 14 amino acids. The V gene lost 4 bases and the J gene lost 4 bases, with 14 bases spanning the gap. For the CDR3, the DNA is TGTGCCAGCAGTTGGTCGACGGGAAGATACGAGCAGTACTTC. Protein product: CASSWSTGRYEQYF.